Below, one T cell receptor (beta chain) is given with its context. What it binds is unknown. Trimming removed 3 bases from V and 7 bases from J, with 17 bases in between. The CDR3 length is 15 residues. The germline V gene has CDR1 SGDLS and CDR2 YYNGEE. The sample is drawn from a study of cytotoxic CD8 clonotypes in ibrutinib-treated CLL. Study-wide background: Patients: 11 to 12 relapsed/refractory, roughly 14 treatment-naive, fewer than 18 IGHV unmutated. Whole-study results and caveats: Contraction or stability on treatment characterized the public clonotypes, which were uncommon.

Using immunoSEQ multiplex PCR, the repertoire was profiled, and TCRdb retains in-frame clones only, with some absent. The sample shows 25,000 to 30,000 clones, around 57% of them seen only once. Around 2 micrograms of genomic DNA came from cryopreserved PBMCs for TCR beta libraries. The sequence was obtained from a human donor with chronic lymphocytic leukemia. Sequenced here: PBMCs, sampled before ibrutinib treatment. The rearrangement uses TRBV9 and TRBJ2-1; TRBD1 is a possible D gene (6 bases). The CDR3 nucleotides read TGTGCCAGCAGCGACCGGCACAGGGAAATTAATGAGCAGTTCTTC. It encodes CASSDRHREINEQFF.